The 8 T cell receptor beta chains below all came from one sample that was sequenced in a study of blood T cell repertoires in COVID-19. Assay used: immunoSEQ multiplex PCR; TCRdb lists only in-frame clones, some missing. The sample lists some 290,000 clones, around 90% occurring once. Sequenced material: PBMCs or T cells enriched from blood (not recorded which). All receptors come from a woman aged 40 to 49 with acute COVID-19.

V and J are TRBV7-2 and TRBJ2-7; 9 bases are shared with TRBD2. The CDR3 has 14 amino acids. Trimming at V came to 5 bases and at J to 2 bases, leaving 4 bases not matched to a gene. Germline V gives CDR1 SGHTA, CDR2 FQGNSA. The CDR3 reads CASSISGGTYEQYF. In DNA form, the CDR3 reads TGTGCCAGCAGCATTAGCGGGGGAACCTACGAGCAGTACTTC.

The chain carries TRBV2 and TRBJ2-1, with TRBD2 identical over 12 bases. This CDR3 is 15 amino acids long. The germline V gene has CDR1 SNHLY and CDR2 FYNNEI. V lost 3 bases and J lost 8; bases outside the gene matches: 5. The CDR3 reads CASSDPLAGGYEQFF. In DNA form, the CDR3 reads TGTGCCAGCAGTGATCCACTAGCGGGAGGTTATGAGCAGTTCTTC.

The V gene is TRBV4-2, the J gene TRBJ1-2; 10 nucleotides align to TRBD1. J lost 5 bases, V lost 3 bases, and 3 bases had no gene match. Germline CDR1 reads LGHNA; CDR2 reads YNFKEQ. The CDR3 covers 14 residues. The CDR3 coding sequence is TGTGCCAGCAGCCAGAGACAGGGGGCGTATGGCTACACCTTC. This gives the protein CASSQRQGAYGYTF.

The rearrangement uses TRBV28 and TRBJ1-5; D is uncertain. V was clipped by 8 bases and J by 0 bases, with 14 bases between them. CDR1 is MDHEN and CDR2 is SYDVKM in the germline V gene. The CDR3 is 15 residues long. CDR3: CASRRTRDSNQPQHF. The CDR3 nucleotides read TGTGCCAGCCGGAGGACCCGAGATAGCAATCAGCCCCAGCATTTT.

This sequence joins TRBV28 and TRBJ1-2; 11 bases map to TRBD1. V was pared by 6 bases and J by 8 bases, with 11 bases of the junction left unmatched. CDR1 and CDR2 from the germline V gene are MDHEN and SYDVKM. The CDR3 sequence is 15 residues long. In DNA form, the CDR3 reads TGTGCCAGCAGCCCGCTCCTGGGACAGGGGGGGGGCTACACCTTC. Its translation is CASSPLLGQGGGYTF.

The genes are TRBV20-1 and TRBJ1-2, with D perhaps matching TRBD1 (5 bases). The CDR3 is made up of 13 amino acids. Trimming left V 3 bases short and J 5 bases short, with 13 bases between. CDR1 DFQATT and CDR2 SNEGSKA come from the germline V gene (reference sequence). The CDR3 coding sequence is TGCAGTGCTAGTTCTGACAGATCTTATGGCTACACCTTC. Residues: CSASSDRSYGYTF.

The chain uses TRBV5-8 and TRBJ1-5; a possible D gene is TRBD1 (6 bases). The germline gives CDR1 SGHTS, CDR2 YDEGEE. The V end was cut by 4 bases, the J end by 2 bases, with 19 bases between. The CDR3 has 17 amino acids. CDR3 residues: CASSEEIQGRRNQPQHF. CDR3 DNA: TGTGCCAGCAGCGAGGAAATACAGGGTCGTCGCAATCAGCCCCAGCATTTT.

The V call is TRBV2, the J call TRBJ1-3; 7 bases match TRBD1. CDR1 SNHLY and CDR2 FYNNEI come from the germline V gene. There are 14 residues in the CDR3. With V trimmed by 6 bases and J by 0 bases, 2 bases remained unmatched. The CDR3 coding sequence is TGTGCCAGCAGAGGGGGCAACTCTGGAAACACCATATATTTT. Translated: CASRGGNSGNTIYF.